Here is one T cell receptor (beta chain) with its context. Its antigen is not known. This specimen comes from a study of CXCR3-negative and CXCR3-positive naive CD8 T cells. General study points: Memory CD8+ cells had much lower diversity, and both naive subsets had comparably high diversity.

The libraries of TRB cDNA were prepared using 5' RACE with UMI labels. TCRdb re-called the 5' RACE reads, yielding one record per CDR3 amino acid sequence without DNA. Its table lists about 41,000 distinct CDR3 sequences. CDR3 size: 14 residues. CDR1 is LNHNV, CDR2 YYDKDF, per germline (reference sequence). Triplicate sorts, around 300,000 cells apiece, were made for each CD8+ T cell subset. The sequenced sample consisted of memory CD8+ T cells from blood. The origin of this receptor is a human donor in good health. Some clones in this sample may be carry-over from other donors' samples. This chain connects TRBV15 to TRBJ2-1; TCRdb reports TRBD2, a call that lacks DNA to check it against. The CDR3 region is CATSISGTYNEQFF.